The T cell receptor (beta chain) described here comes from a study of OX40 agonist ivuxolimab in advanced cancers. On the study more broadly: As their treatment, patients were administered ivuxolimab, an agonistic anti-OX40 (CD134) antibody. General study findings and limits: By week 6 at 0.1 to 3.0 mg/kg, blood CD4+ and CD8+ T cells had expanded clonally.

Trimming removed 4 bases at V and 2 bases at J, with 17 bases between. CDR1 is LGHNA and CDR2 is YNFKEQ in the germline V gene. The CDR3 extends over 16 amino acids. The data were produced by immunoSEQ multiplex PCR, yet TCRdb's version contains in-frame clones alone and is incomplete. Of roughly 130,000 clones in the sample, roughly 93% were seen once. Note on this clone: Its antigen is unknown.

V is TRBV4-2 and J is TRBJ1-1; D gene ambiguous. The input for sequencing was CD4+ or CD8+ T cells sorted from blood, taken in a trial of the OX40 agonist ivuxolimab. The receptor was isolated from an adult with an advanced solid tumor such as melanoma, head and neck, liver or kidney cancer. The CDR3 nucleotides read TGTGCCAGCAGCCGAAGGGCTTCGACGGGAAACACTGAAGCTTTCTTT. Protein: CASSRRASTGNTEAFF.